This T cell receptor beta chain appears in the sequencing data of a study of shared clonotypes between healthy human individuals (dated by TCRdb to about 2020). At the level of the whole study: The cohort comprised a couple of women and a few men aged 18 to 49 years. For each donor, CD4 naive and CD4 memory were each run on three plates, CD8 naive on two plates, and CD8 memory on one plate. To estimate repertoire size and how much clonotypes are shared between individuals, the study performed deep sequencing of blood TCR repertoires from roughly five healthy adults. Different laboratories and diverse techniques were used to prepare libraries and sequence TCR repertoires, to increase sequencing depth and limit assay-specific biases. Each donor's leukapheresis produced roughly between about 0.8 and 10 billion PBMCs. The paper's findings and limits, for the study overall: Pairwise subsampling indicated that sequencing depth was expected to affect the degree of clonotype sharing among donors. Estimated clonotype richness was generally larger for naive than for memory subsets. Higher generation probabilities were observed for clonotypes shared by all four sorted-subset donors than for non-shared clonotypes. Because the study included only a small number of donors, the genetic and exposure-history diversity represented was limited. Sampling was limited to blood, and TCR repertoires in tissue likely differ from TCR repertoires in blood. Even with the large sequencing depth, rarefaction of the sorted-subset datasets indicated that sequencing was incomplete. Sharing across a few donors was observed for approximately 5% of naive CD4, over 3% of naive CD8, roughly 2.4% of memory CD4, and around 0.44% of memory CD8 clonotypes.

Using the deep immunoSEQ assay, TCR CDR3 regions were amplified from genomic DNA by multiplex PCR. For each cell subset, the extracted genomic DNA was distributed evenly across all wells of several immunoSEQ 96-well plates, and each plate served as one replicate. For sorted subsets, each replicate PCR was loaded with about 0.2 ug genomic DNA, equivalent to 30,000 or so T cell genomes. The purified libraries were quantified using a Qubit 3.0 fluorometer, sized with a Bioanalyzer 2100, and then quantified again using the KAPA Library Quantification kit. A separate single-read 150-cycle Illumina NextSeq 550 flow cell was used to sequence each immunoSEQ 96-well plate. In the source study's methods: Because only junctional sequences without quality scores were contained in the immunoSEQ output, filtering matching that applied to full-length reads could not be performed. Sequences were annotated with PyIR, a Python wrapper for IgBLAST v1.9, using IMGT germline references to assign V/J genes and CDR3. Any read was removed if the V/J assignment was weak (E-value above 1e-6), the CDR3 was missing, or the read contained stop codons, out-of-frame junctions, or ambiguous translated residues. V3J clonotypes were defined as sequences sharing an identical inferred V gene, J gene, and CDR3 amino acid sequence. To compute the percentage overlap between repertoires, the number of shared unique clonotypes was divided by the size of the smaller repertoire. RTK rarefaction, the Chao1 estimator, and Recon v2.1 estimates of unobserved clonotypes were used to assess repertoire richness. Generation probabilities were computed with OLGA for all TCRbeta clonotypes obtained by the gDNA method from a few donors. TCRdb stores this immuneACCESS table with in-frame sequences only. Part of the clones is absent; in the studies checked, under half of the shortfall reflects unresolved V genes, and no reason is known for the rest. V and J calls and clone size follow that table, whereas D and trimming were derived from the DNA. Here the sample has about 680,000 clones; 74% occur a single time. The ten largest clones represent about 1.8% of the sample.

A note on this clone: The antigen it recognizes is unknown. One end of the junction does not line up with germline, which may come from a read error.

Looking up the germline V gene yields CDR1 MNHNS and CDR2 SASEGT. The CDR3 covers 14 residues, taking in both the cysteine and the phenylalanine. The kept DNA is CDR3 alone, 42 bases in frame from the first base. Donors were healthy HIV-negative adults with no recently reported acute infections or vaccinations. Every donor was a Caucasian adult residing in Nashville, Tennessee, USA. CD4+ T cells were enriched through magnetic negative selection, after which naive cells were positively selected on CD45RA and the remaining negative fraction served as the memory subset. Blood was obtained by leukapheresis, after which PBMCs were separated by Ficoll-Histopaque density gradient centrifugation and cryopreserved in liquid nitrogen vapor phase. Purity and quantity of every magnetically sorted T cell population were checked by analytical flow cytometry. From each sorted fraction, genomic DNA was isolated and quantified by UV absorbance on a Nanodrop 2000c.

The TCR sequence derives from a woman in her thirties in good health. The sample comprised memory CD4+ T cells sorted from blood. This specimen's cell subset or site label, per the study, means: CD45RA-negative fraction. This receptor chain uses TRBV6-1 and TRBJ2-1, with TRBD2 identical over 7 junction bases. The nucleotides are TGTGCCAGCAGTGAAGCTGGCCCCGGGACTATCAAACTCTTC. This encodes CASSEAGPGTIKLF.